These T cell receptor beta chains were read from a single sample in a study of blood T cell repertoires in COVID-19. Profiling relied on immunoSEQ multiplex PCR, and the TCRdb table lists in-frame clones only, not all of them. The sample has around 360,000 clones, more than 70% seen once. The sample comprised PBMCs or T cells enriched from blood (not recorded which). Receptors were obtained from a man between 35 and 55 years old in a cohort exposed to, infected with or recovered from COVID-19 (not recorded which). CDR3s include the opening cysteine and the closing phenylalanine or tryptophan. The order of the fields is V gene, clone size, D gene, J gene, CDR3 DNA, CDR3 protein. D genes are given only for firm matches. The size of a clone is reported for some rows only, either as once, few or many, or as a class for expanded clones.

V: TRBV6-5
size: -
D: TRBD1
J: TRBJ2-1
DNA: TGTGCCAGCAGTTATTTGGACAGGGTCAATGAGCAGTTCTTC
CDR3: CASSYLDRVNEQFF

V: TRBV15
size: -
D: TRBD2
J: TRBJ2-5
DNA: TGTGCCACCAGCCGAGCGAGCGGGAAGAAGACCCAGTACTTC
CDR3: CATSRASGKKTQYF

V: TRBV5-4
size: -
D: TRBD2
J: TRBJ2-1
DNA: TGTGCCAGCAGCCCGAGCGGGAGGGCCTCAAATGAGCAGTTCTTC
CDR3: CASSPSGRASNEQFF

V: TRBV6-5
size: once
D: TRBD2
J: TRBJ2-1
DNA: TGTGCCAGCAGTTTTCTAGCGGGAGGGGACAATGAGCAGTTCTTC
CDR3: CASSFLAGGDNEQFF

V: TRBV18
size: -
D: TRBD2
J: TRBJ2-7
DNA: TGTGCCAGCTCACCACTGGCTAGCGGGAGTAGGCCGGTATCCTACGAGCAGTACTTC
CDR3: CASSPLASGSRPVSYEQYF

V: TRBV19
size: -
D: TRBD2
J: TRBJ2-1
DNA: TGTGCCAGTAGTGTAGCGGGAGGGAACAATGAGCAGTTCTTC
CDR3: CASSVAGGNNEQFF

V: TRBV19
size: -
D: TRBD2
J: TRBJ2-2
DNA: TGTGCCAGTAGTCGACTAGCGGGAGGGCCGGGGATCACCGGGGAGCTGTTTTTT
CDR3: CASSRLAGGPGITGELFF

V: TRBV28
size: -
D: -
J: TRBJ2-1
DNA: TGTGCCAGCAGTTTATTCAAAGGGGGACATGAGCAGTTCTTC
CDR3: CASSLFKGGHEQFF

V: TRBV11-2
size: -
D: -
J: TRBJ2-5
DNA: TGTGCCAGCAGCTTAGGAGTACAGCAAGAGACCCAGTACTTC
CDR3: CASSLGVQQETQYF

V: TRBV19
size: once
D: TRBD1
J: TRBJ2-7
DNA: TGTGCCAGTAGTATACGGACAGGGCAATTCGAGCAGTACTTC
CDR3: CASSIRTGQFEQYF

V: TRBV27
size: -
D: -
J: TRBJ2-1
DNA: TGTGCCAGCAGTTTAGGCAGGGGCGTACGAAATGAGCAGTTCTTC
CDR3: CASSLGRGVRNEQFF

V: TRBV11-2
size: -
D: -
J: TRBJ2-3
DNA: TGTGCCAGCAGCTCTGATAGAGAGGGGGGGAGCACAGATACGCAGTATTTT
CDR3: CASSSDREGGSTDTQYF

V: TRBV18
size: -
D: -
J: TRBJ1-5
DNA: TGTGCCAGCTCACCACCGAATGCACCCGGGCAGCCCCAGCATTTT
CDR3: CASSPPNAPGQPQHF

V: TRBV5-6
size: -
D: TRBD1
J: TRBJ1-4
DNA: TGTGCCAGCAGCTTGTTAGGAGGGGACAGCGCAACTAATGAAAAACTGTTTTTT
CDR3: CASSLLGGDSATNEKLFF

V: TRBV4-1
size: -
D: -
J: TRBJ1-1
DNA: TGCGCCAGCAGCCAAGAGGGGGGAAACAGGATGCGCACTGAAGCTTTCTTT
CDR3: CASSQEGGNRMRTEAFF

V: TRBV27
size: -
D: -
J: TRBJ1-3
DNA: TGTGCCAGCAAGGGGGGGGGATCTGGAAACACCATATATTTT
CDR3: CASKGGGSGNTIYF

V: TRBV18
size: -
D: TRBD2
J: TRBJ2-4
DNA: TGTGCCAGCTCACCGGGAGGGCAGGCCAAAAACATTCAGTACTTC
CDR3: CASSPGGQAKNIQYF

V: TRBV18
size: -
D: TRBD1
J: TRBJ2-3
DNA: TGTGCCAGCTCAGCAACTTTCCAGGGGGGCACAGATACGCAGTATTTT
CDR3: CASSATFQGGTDTQYF

V: TRBV5-4
size: once
D: TRBD2
J: TRBJ2-3
DNA: TGTGCCAGCAGCTTGTTTAGCGGGAGTTCAAGCACAGATACGCAGTATTTT
CDR3: CASSLFSGSSSTDTQYF

V: TRBV5-5
size: -
D: TRBD1
J: TRBJ2-2
DNA: TGTGCCAGCAGCTTGGAAGGGACAGGGCCCGGGGAGCTGTTTTTT
CDR3: CASSLEGTGPGELFF

V: TRBV6-4
size: -
D: TRBD1
J: TRBJ2-3
DNA: TGTGCCAGCAGTGACCTCTCTAGGGGGACAGGGAGTGATACGCAGTATTTT
CDR3: CASSDLSRGTGSDTQYF

V: TRBV19
size: once
D: TRBD1
J: TRBJ1-1
DNA: TGTGCCAGTAGTAGGGACAGGGCCACTGAAGCTTTCTTT
CDR3: CASSRDRATEAFF

V: TRBV11-3
size: -
D: -
J: TRBJ2-1
DNA: TGTGCCAGCAGCTTAGGTGAGGGATCCTACAATGAGCAGTTCTTC
CDR3: CASSLGEGSYNEQFF

V: TRBV19
size: -
D: TRBD1
J: TRBJ2-1
DNA: TGTGCCAGTAGACTGACAGGGGTCGCCAATGAGCAGTTCTTC
CDR3: CASRLTGVANEQFF

V: TRBV7-8
size: -
D: TRBD1
J: TRBJ2-2
DNA: TGTGCCAGCAGCCAGGGACAGGGGGCAACGGGGGAGCTGTTTTTT
CDR3: CASSQGQGATGELFF

V: TRBV14
size: few
D: -
J: TRBJ1-1
DNA: TGTGCCAGCAGCCAGACACAGAACACTGAAGCTTTCTTT
CDR3: CASSQTQNTEAFF

V: TRBV25-1
size: -
D: -
J: TRBJ2-1
DNA: TGTGCCAGCAGTGGACTCAGTAGGGGCCATAGGAATGAGCAGTTCTTC
CDR3: CASSGLSRGHRNEQFF